This TCR beta chain was sequenced in a study of regulatory T cells in long-lasting Graves disease. CDR3-region Arm-PCR and iRepertoire HTBI primers produced the TCR beta libraries. MiXCR, applied by TCRdb to the multiplex PCR reads, yields one record per CDR3 protein. The table lists about 540,000 distinct CDR3 sequences, approximately 13% of them singletons. V lost 3 bases to trimming and J lost 9 bases, with 12 bases between them. Looked up from germline, CDR1 is SGHAT and CDR2 is FQNNGV. This CDR3 region has 13 residues. Time point specified: newly diagnosed GD, antithyroid drugs for less than 3 months. The authors made the TCR library using RNA they extracted from PBMCs. In addition, the sample was reused for a study of T cells in Graves' hyperthyroidism and ophthalmopathy.

This sample comprised peripheral blood mononuclear cells (PBMCs), obtained at new diagnosis, from a patient treated with antithyroid drugs. V is TRBV11-2 and J is TRBJ1-3, with a possible D match to TRBD1 (5 bases). The TCR comes from a man aged 25 to 40 with Graves disease. CDR3 residues: CASSFEQRGTIYF. In DNA, the CDR3 is TGTGCCAGCAGCTTCGAGCAAAGGGGCACCATATATTTT.